Described below is a single T cell receptor (beta chain) sequence and its context. The CDR3 totals 11 residues. Trimming removed 5 bases at V and 4 bases at J, with 5 bases between. Profiling relied on immunoSEQ multiplex PCR, and the TCRdb table lists in-frame clones only, not all of them. The data contain more than 95,000 clones, 85% of them singletons. The data are from a study of blood T cell repertoires in COVID-19. About the research overall: Nucleic acid was either cDNA or gDNA, and it came from T cells, B-cell-depleted T cells, or PBMCs.

This sequence originates from a man older than 75 with active or convalescent COVID-19. Source material: peripheral blood. The chain employs TRBV12-3 or TRBV12-4 and TRBJ1-1; D is undetermined. The CDR3, as DNA: TGTGCCAGCAGTGGCATCACTGAAGCTTTCTTT. The encoded protein is CASSGITEAFF.